The T cell receptor (beta chain) under discussion was sequenced for a study of OX40 agonist ivuxolimab in advanced cancers. Regarding the study as a whole: CD4+ and CD8+ blood T cells expanded clonally by week 6 at 0.1 to 3.0 mg/kg.

Repertoires were generated with immunoSEQ multiplex PCR, while TCRdb's copy carries only in-frame clones and drops some. The sample shows about 49,000 clones, about 85% of them seen only once. About this clone itself: Its specificity is not known.

Patients were ruled out by autoimmune disease history or systemic immunosuppression. The V and J ends lost 5 bases and 2 bases respectively, with 22 bases between them. The CDR3 extends over 18 amino acids. Germline CDR1 is SGHDT and CDR2 is YYEEEE. The sample consisted of CD4+ or CD8+ T cells sorted from blood, taken in a trial of the OX40 agonist ivuxolimab. The source is an adult with an advanced solid tumor such as melanoma, head and neck, liver or kidney cancer. The V and J genes are TRBV5-6 and TRBJ2-2, with D maybe TRBD1 (6 bases). The CDR3, as DNA: TGTGCCAGCAGTCAATTCCCACAGGGTTGGCTAAACACCGGGGAGCTGTTTTTT. This codes for CASSQFPQGWLNTGELFF.